The T cell receptor (beta chain) under discussion was sequenced for a study of read filtering for tumor transcriptome and immune sequencing. Study-wide context: Among patients, roughly 17 were male and around 15 female, aged roughly 45 to 85 (mean about 70). Transcriptome libraries were built from DNase-treated RNA.

This library used roughly 400 ng RNA and molecular barcoded adaptors spanning alpha/delta and beta/gamma chains. TCRdb called the reads again in MiXCR, with one record for every CDR3 protein. The top ten hold 6.5% to 9% of the sample, which has more than 100,000 distinct CDR3 sequences, less than 15% seen once. Study-wide points: IR-seq and RNA-seq agreed better without single-read clonotypes.

The CDR3 covers 14 residues. Deletions cut 8 bases from V and 2 bases from J, with 16 bases between. CDR1 is SQVTM and CDR2 is ANQGSEA in the germline V gene. There are many counts of this clonotype. As yet, its antigen is unknown. The genes are TRBV29-1 and TRBJ2-1; D may match TRBD1 or TRBD2 (5 bases each). The sequenced sample was a population of CD138-negative cells sorted from bone marrow. This receptor was identified in a donor aged 40 or over with multiple myeloma. CDR3 nucleotide sequence: TGCAGCTTTCCCGAGATGGGGGCCTACAATGAGCAGTTCTTC. This translates into CSFPEMGAYNEQFF.